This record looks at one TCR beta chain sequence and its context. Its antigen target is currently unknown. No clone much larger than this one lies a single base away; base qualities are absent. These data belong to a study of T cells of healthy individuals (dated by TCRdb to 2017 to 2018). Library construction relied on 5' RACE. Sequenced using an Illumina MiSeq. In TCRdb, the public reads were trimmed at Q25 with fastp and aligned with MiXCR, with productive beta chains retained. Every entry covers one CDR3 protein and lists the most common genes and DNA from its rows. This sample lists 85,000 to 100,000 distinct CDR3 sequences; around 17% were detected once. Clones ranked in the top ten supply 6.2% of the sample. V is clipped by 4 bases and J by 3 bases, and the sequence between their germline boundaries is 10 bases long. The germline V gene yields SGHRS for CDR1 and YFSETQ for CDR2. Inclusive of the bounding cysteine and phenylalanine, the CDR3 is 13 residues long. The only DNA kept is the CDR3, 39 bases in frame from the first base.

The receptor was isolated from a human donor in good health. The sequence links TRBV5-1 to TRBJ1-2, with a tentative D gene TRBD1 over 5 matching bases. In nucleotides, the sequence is TGCGCCAGCAGCCCAGACAGCTACTATGGCTACACCTTC. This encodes CASSPDSYYGYTF.